This T cell receptor (beta chain) emerged from a study of T cell responses to AZD1222 COVID-19 vaccine. Across the whole study: Both about-4-week and about-12-week second-dose recipients were combined. Study-wide results and caveats: Spike-specific TCR breadth rose after two AZD1222 doses, and depth rose as well. There were mostly white British donors and more females than males, and clonal diversity was possibly underestimated. Of the AZD1222 recipients, only 5 to 7 were seropositive at baseline.

CDR3 length equals 14 residues. Germline V gene lookup returns CDR1 SNHLY and CDR2 FYNNEI. Germline trimming cut 5 bases from V and 0 bases from J; bases unmatched to any gene: 2. The table came from immunoSEQ multiplex PCR; TCRdb's copy has only in-frame clones and leaves some out. The top ten hold 6.9% of the sample, which has over 100,000 clones, about nine tenths seen once. Remarks on this clone: Its target is unknown.

The clonotype was recovered from an adult in good health. V gene TRBV2 combines with J gene TRBJ1-1, with 8 bases identical to TRBD1. Sequenced material: peripheral blood, taken on day 0 of AZD1222 vaccination. The CDR3 coding sequence is TGTGCCAGCAGTAAGACAGGGGTGAACACTGAAGCTTTCTTT. Encoded protein: CASSKTGVNTEAFF.